These 7 T cell receptor beta chains were all obtained from the same sample, sequenced in a study of T-cell reconstitution after alpha-beta-depleted transplantation in children. Unique molecular identifiers featured in how the TCRbeta library was prepared. TCRdb called the PCR reads again in MiXCR, with one record for every CDR3 protein. The profile shows about 640,000 distinct CDR3 sequences, 16% of them singletons. The input for sequencing was PBMCs from the stem cell graft donor, taken from the stem cell graft. These receptors all come from a human donor who donated a stem cell graft to a child with acute myeloid leukemia.

This clonotype has just one count. The chain recombines TRBV20-1 with TRBJ2-7; 9 nucleotides agree with TRBD1. This CDR3 is built from 14 residues. The trim removed 6 bases at V and 3 bases at J, leaving 9 bases unmatched. CDR1 and CDR2 (germline): DFQATT, SNEGSKA (reference sequence). The CDR3 region is CSAHRGQGGYEQYF. CDR3 sequence (DNA): TGCAGTGCCCACCGGGGACAGGGCGGCTACGAGCAGTACTTC.

About this clonotype: This may be a read error: a much more frequent sequence differs by one nucleotide. This chain joins TRBV20-1 and TRBJ2-3; TRBD2 matches 8 bases. CDR3 length: 14 residues. The V gene end was trimmed by 0 bases and the J gene end by 3 bases; junction bases not matched to a gene: 2. Germline V gives CDR1 DFQATT, CDR2 SNEGSKA (reference sequence). The CDR3 reads CSARDGGATDTQYF. CDR3 in DNA: TGCAGTGCTAGAGACGGGGGGGCAACAGATACGCAGTATTTT.

The chain combines TRBV20-1 with TRBJ1-3; 8 positions match TRBD1. Germline V gene lookup returns CDR1 DFQATT and CDR2 SNEGSKA (reference sequence). The CDR3 length is 13 residues. V shed 1 base and J 8 bases; nucleotides not matched to a gene: 4. CDR3 coding DNA: TGCAGTGCTAGAGCAGGGGGCGGTGACACCATATATTTT. Encoded protein: CSARAGGGDTIYF.

This clonotype was seen many times. The chain combines TRBV20-1 with TRBJ1-5, with TRBD1 as a possible D gene (6 bases). The CDR3 extends over 13 amino acids. Between the trimmed V and J ends, which lost 6 bases and 5 bases, there was a span of 14 bases. Germline CDR1 reads DFQATT; CDR2 reads SNEGSKA (reference sequence). The CDR3 loop reads CSAWGRGDQPQHF. CDR3 sequence (DNA): TGCAGTGCCTGGGGGCGAGGGGATCAGCCCCAGCATTTT.

The chain carries TRBV11-2 and TRBJ2-1; D not certain. The CDR3 length is 12 residues. V was pared by 5 bases and J by 6 bases, with 8 bases between. Germline V CDR1 and CDR2: SGHAT, FQNNGV. The DNA for the CDR3 is TGTGCCAGCAGCGACCCCCCCAATGAGCAGTTCTTC. Translating it yields CASSDPPNEQFF.

The chain carries TRBV7-7 and TRBJ2-2; D unresolved. CDR1 SSHAT and CDR2 FNYEAQ come from the germline V gene (reference sequence). The CDR3 is made up of 13 amino acids. V dropped 5 bases and J dropped 4 bases, with 8 bases sitting between them. CDR3: CASSPSLTGELFF. The CDR3 DNA reads as TGTGCCAGCAGCCCGTCTCTCACCGGGGAGCTGTTTTTT.

CDR3: CASSPAQTGGATPQHF. The CDR3 DNA reads TGTGCCAGCAGTCCCGCCCAGACAGGGGGAGCGACGCCCCAGCATTTT. The chain links TRBV27 to TRBJ1-5; 9 nucleotides line up with TRBD1. The J segment lost 9 bases and the V segment lost 5 bases, leaving 14 bases of the junction unmatched. This CDR3 is built from 16 residues. Germline values: CDR1 MNHEY, CDR2 SMNVEV (reference sequence).